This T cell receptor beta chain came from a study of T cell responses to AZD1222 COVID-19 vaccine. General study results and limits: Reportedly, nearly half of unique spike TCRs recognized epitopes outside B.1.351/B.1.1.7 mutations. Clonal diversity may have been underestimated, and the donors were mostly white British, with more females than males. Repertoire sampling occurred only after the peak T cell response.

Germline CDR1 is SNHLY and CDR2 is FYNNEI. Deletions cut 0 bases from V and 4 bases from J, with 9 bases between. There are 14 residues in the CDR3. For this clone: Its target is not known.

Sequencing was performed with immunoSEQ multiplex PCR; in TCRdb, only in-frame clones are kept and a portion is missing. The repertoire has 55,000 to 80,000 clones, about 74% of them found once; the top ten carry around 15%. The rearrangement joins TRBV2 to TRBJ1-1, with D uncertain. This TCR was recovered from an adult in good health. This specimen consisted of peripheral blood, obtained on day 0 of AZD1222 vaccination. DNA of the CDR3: TGTGCCAGCAGTGAAGCAGGGTCGGCCACTGAAGCTTTCTTT. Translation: CASSEAGSATEAFF.